This passage covers 9 T cell receptor beta chains from one sample sequenced in a study of T cell responses to AZD1222 COVID-19 vaccine. The method was immunoSEQ multiplex PCR; TCRdb's version includes in-frame clones alone and lacks a portion of them. The sample has fewer than 150,000 clones; 80% to 95% are singletons. This material consisted of peripheral blood, taken 28 days after the second AZD1222 dose. All receptors derive from an adult who received the AZD1222 COVID-19 vaccine.

The chain is built from TRBV19 and TRBJ2-2; D unresolved. V lost 3 bases and J lost 1, with 9 bases in between. The CDR3 is 15 amino acids. CDR1 and CDR2 from the germline V gene are LNHDA and SQIVND (reference sequence). In DNA, the CDR3 is TGTGCCAGTAGTATCGACCGGCGGAACACCGGGGAGCTGTTTTTT. This codes for CASSIDRRNTGELFF.

This sequence joins TRBV19 and TRBJ1-1; 8 bases line up with TRBD1. V gave up 5 bases and J gave up 11 bases; unmatched junction bases: 13. Germline V gene sequence: CDR1 LNHDA, CDR2 SQIVND (reference sequence). The CDR3 has 14 amino acids. The CDR3 here is CASSSQGVFVSAFF. For the CDR3, the DNA is TGTGCCAGTAGTTCACAGGGGGTGTTCGTGTCGGCTTTCTTT. Complete variable domain (other parts from reference TRBV19 and TRBJ1-1): DGGITQSPKYLFRKEGQNVTLSCEQNLNHDAMYWYRQDPGQGLRLIYYSQIVNDFQKGDIAEGYSVSREKKESFPLTVTSAQKNPTAFYLCASSSQGVFVSAFFGQGTRLTVV.

This clone was counted a single time. The chain combines TRBV6-6 with TRBJ1-1; D unresolved. Deletions cut 8 bases from V and 3 bases from J, with 13 bases between. The CDR3 spans 13 residues. Germline CDR1 reads MNHNY; CDR2 reads SVGAGI (reference sequence). CDR3 loop: CASDVLEDTEAFF. In DNA form, the CDR3 reads TGTGCCAGCGACGTCCTCGAGGACACTGAAGCTTTCTTT.

The chain links TRBV12-3 or TRBV12-4 to TRBJ1-1, with D hard to call. The CDR3 is 11 residues long. The V gene lost 6 bases and the J gene lost 7 bases, with 9 bases spanning the gap. CDR3 region: CASSLWFEAFF. CDR3 nucleotides: TGTGCCAGCAGCTTGTGGTTTGAAGCTTTCTTT.

The chain employs TRBV27 and TRBJ2-1; D not certain. The V gene's germline CDR1 is MNHEY and CDR2 SMNVEV (reference sequence). V lost 2 bases and J lost 10, with 12 bases in between. The CDR3 is 13 residues long. CDR3 nucleotides: TGTGCCAGCAGTTTAACATTAGAGAGAGAGCAGTTCTTC. It codes for CASSLTLEREQFF.

The rearrangement joins TRBV13 to TRBJ2-1; possibly TRBD2 for D (5 bases). Looked up from germline, CDR1 is PRHDT and CDR2 is FYEKMQ (reference sequence). This CDR3 has 11 residues. V lost 9 bases and J lost 7, with 10 bases in between. The CDR3 DNA reads as TGTGCCAGGATCCGGGGAAATGAGCAGTTCTTC. This encodes CARIRGNEQFF. Filled out from reference TRBV13 and TRBJ2-1, the complete variable domain reads AAGVIQSPRHLIKEKRETATLKCYPIPRHDTVYWYQQGPGQDPQFLISFYEKMQSDKGSIPDRFSAQQFSDYHSELNMSSLELGDSALYFCARIRGNEQFFGPGTRLTVL.

The V gene is TRBV7-2, the J gene TRBJ1-3; D unresolved. Germline V gene sequence: CDR1 SGHTA, CDR2 FQGNSA. V lost 2 bases and J lost 0, with 8 bases in between. The CDR3 consists of 15 residues. The CDR3 sequence is CASSLNSYSGNTIYF. CDR3 DNA: TGTGCCAGCAGCTTAAACAGCTACTCTGGAAACACCATATATTTT.

V is TRBV5-1 and J is TRBJ2-3; possible D gene TRBD1, 6 bases. Germline assignment: CDR1 SGHRS and CDR2 YFSETQ. The V and J ends lost 0 bases and 4 bases respectively, with 6 bases between them. The CDR3 is made up of 13 amino acids. The CDR3 is CASSLDRADTQYF. The CDR3 DNA reads TGCGCCAGCAGCTTGGACAGGGCAGATACGCAGTATTTT.

The CDR3 reads CASSEQGAGEKLFF. The CDR3 DNA reads as TGTGCCAGCAGTGAACAGGGGGCGGGCGAAAAACTGTTTTTT. The chain joins TRBV6-1 to TRBJ1-4, with 8 nucleotides matching TRBD1. Germline trimming cut 2 bases from V and 8 bases from J; bases unmatched to any gene: 4. CDR1 is MNHNS, CDR2 SASEGT, per germline. The CDR3 loop spans 14 amino acids.